The rows below give T cell receptor beta chains drawn from one sample of a study of shared clonotypes between healthy human individuals. This table comes from immunoSEQ multiplex PCR, and its TCRdb copy is limited to in-frame clones, with some not included. The repertoire holds roughly 410,000 clones, with 90% to 98% as singletons. The sample taken for sequencing was memory CD8+ T cells sorted from blood. The receptors come from a man under 40 in good health. CDR3s include the opening cysteine and the closing phenylalanine or tryptophan. D genes are given only for firm matches. Size is stated for part of the rows, as once, few or many counts, or as a class when the clone is expanded.

NA	TRBV11-2	TRBD2	TRBJ2-1	TGTGCCAGCAGCCAAGGACTAGCGGGAGTGGATGAGCAGTTCTTC	CASSQGLAGVDEQFF
NA	TRBV4-1	NA	TRBJ2-2	TGCGCCAGCAGCCCTCTCGGGCAGGGGAGCACCGGGGAGCTGTTTTTT	CASSPLGQGSTGELFF
NA	TRBV28	NA	TRBJ2-3	TGTGCCAGCAGTTCGATCGTTAGCCCCGATACGCAGTATTTT	CASSSIVSPDTQYF
NA	TRBV12-5	NA	TRBJ1-2	TGTGCTAGTGGTCCAACAGCTAACTATGGCTACACCTTC	CASGPTANYGYTF
NA	TRBV18	TRBD2	TRBJ2-7	TGTGCCAGCTCACCACCAGGGACTAGCGGGAGGGCTGAGCAGTACTTC	CASSPPGTSGRAEQYF
once	TRBV15	NA	TRBJ2-7	TGTGCCACCAGCAGAGCGGGGACAAGGGCTTTGTACGAGCAGTACTTC	CATSRAGTRALYEQYF
once	TRBV6-5	NA	TRBJ1-1	TGTGCCAGCAGTTACGCCGGGACGCTCAACACTGAAGCTTTCTTT	CASSYAGTLNTEAFF
NA	TRBV27	NA	TRBJ1-1	TGTGCCAGCAGTTTAGTAGGTTACACTGAAGCTTTCTTT	CASSLVGYTEAFF
NA	TRBV5-7	NA	TRBJ2-1	TGTGCCAGCCCCTCTAACGCTAGCCCATACAATGAGCAGTTCTTC	CASPSNASPYNEQFF
NA	TRBV4-1	NA	TRBJ2-3	TGCGCCAGCAGCCAAGAAGGGGGAGATACGCAGTATTTT	CASSQEGGDTQYF
NA	TRBV2	TRBD1	TRBJ1-5	TGTGCCAGCCTTAACAGGGGCCGCCAGCCCCAGCATTTT	CASLNRGRQPQHF
once	TRBV2	NA	TRBJ2-4	TGTGCCAGCAAAGAAGGGGAGGTGACAAACATTCAGTACTTC	CASKEGEVTNIQYF
NA	TRBV7-2	NA	TRBJ1-5	TGTGCCAGCAGCTTATACGATCAGCCCCAGCATTTT	CASSLYDQPQHF
once	TRBV2	NA	TRBJ2-2	TGTGCCAGCGGACACCTGACCACCGGGGAGCTGTTTTTT	CASGHLTTGELFF
NA	TRBV6-5	NA	TRBJ2-3	TGTGCCAGCAGTTTACTCCCGTCCCTGGCAGATACGCAGTATTTT	CASSLLPSLADTQYF
NA	TRBV7-3	NA	TRBJ2-1	TGTGCCAGCAGCTCGGGTGGGTACAATGAGCAGTTCTTC	CASSSGGYNEQFF
NA	TRBV29-1	NA	TRBJ2-5	TGCAGCGTGGCCCCCCGGGCACTCGAAGAGACCCAGTACTTC	CSVAPRALEETQYF
NA	TRBV13	NA	TRBJ2-1	TGTGCCAGCAGCCCTAGGACTATCGATGAGCAGTTCTTC	CASSPRTIDEQFF
NA	TRBV14	NA	TRBJ2-1	TGTGCCAGCAGCCCCAACCCCGGGACGGACTACAATGAGCAGTTCTTC	CASSPNPGTDYNEQFF
NA	TRBV7-2	TRBD2	TRBJ2-7	TGTGCCAGCAGCTTAGGGGGTCCGGGAGGTTCCTACGAGCAGTACTTC	CASSLGGPGGSYEQYF
NA	TRBV21-1	NA	TRBJ1-3	TGTGCCCCCGTAAAGAGACAGGGGTCAATCTCTGGAAACACCATATATTTT	CAPVKRQGSISGNTIYF
NA	TRBV5-4	TRBD1	TRBJ1-2	TGTGCCAGCAGCCCGACAGGGAACGACTATGGCTACACCTTC	CASSPTGNDYGYTF
NA	TRBV9	NA	TRBJ2-7	TGTGCCAGCAGCGGGGGGACATACGAGCAGTACTTC	CASSGGTYEQYF
NA	TRBV30	TRBD1	TRBJ2-5	TGTGCCTGGAGTGTGAGACAGGGGAAAGAGACCCAGTACTTC	CAWSVRQGKETQYF
NA	TRBV5-1	TRBD2	TRBJ2-2	TGCGCCAGCAGCCCGGGACAGGGACTAGCGGGAGGGCCAGTCGGGGAGCTGTTTTTT	CASSPGQGLAGGPVGELFF
NA	TRBV6-5	TRBD2	TRBJ2-7	TGTGCCAGCAGTCTAGCGGGAGTACCCTACGAGCAGTACTTC	CASSLAGVPYEQYF
NA	TRBV28	NA	TRBJ1-1	TGTGCCAGCAGGAGGCCAGGAGGGTACACTGAAGCTTTCTTT	CASRRPGGYTEAFF
NA	TRBV10-2	NA	TRBJ2-1	TGCGCCAGCTTGAATAGCGGAGGGGTTTACAATGAGCAGTTCTTC	CASLNSGGVYNEQFF
once	TRBV29-1	NA	TRBJ1-4	TGCAGTGCGGGCGGGGGGTATTATGAAAAACTGTTTTTT	CSAGGGYYEKLFF
NA	TRBV28	NA	TRBJ1-5	TGTGCCAGCAGTACCACAGGGACGGGGCAGCCCCAGCATTTT	CASSTTGTGQPQHF
NA	TRBV2	TRBD2	TRBJ2-1	TGTGCCAGCAGCCTAGCGGGAGGTCCTTCCTACAATGAGCAGTTCTTC	CASSLAGGPSYNEQFF
NA	TRBV10-3	NA	TRBJ1-4	TGTGCCATCAGTGAGGGAGGGACTAATGAAAAACTGTTTTTT	CAISEGGTNEKLFF
once	TRBV18	TRBD2	TRBJ2-6	TGTGCCAGCTCACCGCTAGCGGCCCCCCACTCTGGGGCCAACGTCCTGACTTTC	CASSPLAAPHSGANVLTF
once	TRBV5-1	TRBD1	TRBJ1-5	TGCGCCAGCAGCTCGCCAACAGGGGGCAATCAGCCCCAGCATTTT	CASSSPTGGNQPQHF
NA	TRBV7-3	NA	TRBJ2-5	TGTGCCAGCAGCCCTTCCGGGAAGGAGGAGACCCAGTACTTC	CASSPSGKEETQYF
NA	TRBV6-5	NA	TRBJ1-4	TGTGCCAGCAGTTACTCGTCGGGGCCGAGTGAAAAACTGTTTTTT	CASSYSSGPSEKLFF
NA	TRBV29-1	TRBD2	TRBJ2-1	TGCAGCGCCAGGCCTAGCGGGAGTTTTTCCCACAATGAGCAGTTCTTC	CSARPSGSFSHNEQFF
NA	TRBV25-1	NA	TRBJ2-7	TGTGCCAGCAGTGAGAGCGGAACCCTCTACGAGCAGTACTTC	CASSESGTLYEQYF
NA	TRBV5-1	TRBD2	TRBJ2-3	TGCGCCAGCAGCTTGGAGGCGGCTAGCGGGAGACCTTATGATACGCAGTATTTT	CASSLEAASGRPYDTQYF
once	TRBV6-5	NA	TRBJ2-4	TGTGCCAGCAGTTACTCCGCGGGAAGGGCCAAAAACATTCAGTACTTC	CASSYSAGRAKNIQYF
NA	TRBV18	NA	TRBJ1-3	TGTGCCAGCTCACTAACAGTCCAGGGTGCTGGCAACACCATATATTTT	CASSLTVQGAGNTIYF
NA	TRBV10-1	NA	TRBJ2-7	TGCGCCCGCCACAGGGAGCCCTACGAGCAGTACTTC	CARHREPYEQYF
NA	TRBV19	TRBD1	TRBJ1-5	TGTGCCAGTAGTCTCCAAGACAGGGTAGTCGGTCAGCCCCAGCATTTT	CASSLQDRVVGQPQHF
once	TRBV11-2	NA	TRBJ2-7	TGTGCCAGCAGCGAGTATCTGGGGAAGCAGTACTTC	CASSEYLGKQYF
NA	TRBV28	TRBD1	TRBJ2-4	TGTGCCAGCAGTTTAGGACTCGCCGGGACAGGGGGAGGGGTTCAGTACTTC	CASSLGLAGTGGGVQYF
NA	TRBV6-5	NA	TRBJ1-3	TGTGCCACGAGGCCCCCCGGGACACCCGGGGACACCATATATTTT	CATRPPGTPGDTIYF
once	TRBV28	NA	TRBJ2-7	TGTGCCAGCAGTTTACAAGGGCCCTACGAGCAGTACTTC	CASSLQGPYEQYF
NA	TRBV19	NA	TRBJ1-5	TGTGCCAGTAGGGACAAACGGTATAGCAATCAGCCCCAGCATTTT	CASRDKRYSNQPQHF
once	TRBV19	TRBD2	TRBJ2-3	TGTGCCAGTAGTCTAGGACGGGGACTAGGAGTAGATACGCAGTATTTT	CASSLGRGLGVDTQYF
NA	TRBV29-1	TRBD2	TRBJ2-7	TGCAGCGTTGAAGACCGGACTAGCAACGAGCAGTACTTC	CSVEDRTSNEQYF
NA	TRBV7-9	TRBD2	TRBJ2-7	TGTGCCAGCAGCCTGCGGGGGGCCTACGAGCAGTACTTC	CASSLRGAYEQYF
NA	TRBV25-1	TRBD2	TRBJ2-7	TGTGCCAGCAGTGGTGTAACGGGAGGAACAATAAGCTCCTACGAGCAGTACTTC	CASSGVTGGTISSYEQYF
NA	TRBV6-6	TRBD1	TRBJ1-5	TGTGCCAGCAGTTACTCAGGGGACAGGGATCAGCCCCAGCATTTT	CASSYSGDRDQPQHF
NA	TRBV28	NA	TRBJ2-7	TGTGCCAGCAGTACGGGTCTCTCCTACGAGCAGTACTTC	CASSTGLSYEQYF
NA	TRBV28	TRBD1	TRBJ1-1	TGTGCCAGCACCCGACAGGGGGTGCACACTGAAGCTTTCTTT	CASTRQGVHTEAFF
NA	TRBV14	NA	TRBJ2-1	TGTGCCAGCAGCCCCCGATACAATGAGCAGTTCTTC	CASSPRYNEQFF
once	TRBV6-5	TRBD1	TRBJ1-2	TGTGCCAGCAGTCGCACACAGGGGGGGAACTATGGCTACACCTTC	CASSRTQGGNYGYTF
NA	TRBV7-9	TRBD2	TRBJ2-5	TGTGCCAGCAGCCCCATAGCGGGAGGAGAGACCCAGTACTTC	CASSPIAGGETQYF
NA	TRBV5-1	NA	TRBJ1-1	TGCGCCAGCCGCCTTGGGGGGGACACTGAAGCTTTCTTT	CASRLGGDTEAFF
once	TRBV7-9	NA	TRBJ2-1	TGTGCCAGCAGCTTAAAGGGAATCAGCTCCTACAATGAGCAGTTCTTC	CASSLKGISSYNEQFF